This T cell receptor (beta chain) was profiled in a study of T cells after yellow fever vaccination. Overall study findings and caveats: By day 5 rather than day 15, the secondary response had peaked, though it was weaker. In post-booster samples, most primary-vaccination clones reappeared (about 95% CD4, approximately 91% CD8). Some clonotypes were seen in both the CD4 and the CD8 compartments. These made up a small share and likely arose from convergent recombination.

The CDR3 length is 15 residues. V lost 2 bases and J lost 3, with 14 bases in between. A note on this clonotype: The antigen is not known.

A 5'RACE template-switching step, the method used to make TCR cDNA, added a universal primer site and UMIs. TCRdb used MiXCR to reprocess the 5' RACE reads, holding one entry per CDR3 protein. The profile shows approximately 600,000 distinct CDR3 sequences, approximately 13% of them singletons. This clonotype originated in a man aged 25-40 years who received the YFV17D yellow fever vaccine. The input for sequencing was PBMCs, taken on the day of the yellow fever booster vaccination. The chain uses TRBV12-3 or TRBV12-4 and TRBJ2-7; D not certain. In DNA, the CDR3 is TGTGCCAGCAGTTTAAGGCCGACTCCAGGCTACGAGCAGTACTTC. It yields the protein CASSLRPTPGYEQYF.